Listed below are T cell receptor beta chains from one sample, sequenced in a study of cytomegalovirus exposure and HLA in healthy donors. Profiled with immunoSEQ multiplex PCR; TCRdb holds only in-frame clones, not every one. The sample lists 90,000 to 100,000 clones; around 82% were seen once. The sample comprised PBMCs. The receptor set was obtained from a man aged 18 to 29 in good health and CMV-seronegative. Both conserved end residues are part of each CDR3. The D gene is left open where the match is weak. Rows give clone size only sometimes, using once, few, many, or a class for an expanded clone.

TRBD2 | . | TRBJ2-1 | TRBV19 | 21 | TGTGCCAGTACCCCGAGGGGCCTAGCGGGGGTGGGGGGGAGCTCCTACAATGAGCAGTTCTTC | CASTPRGLAGVGGSSYNEQFF
. | . | TRBJ2-4 | TRBV5-1 | 13 | TGCGCCAGCAGCTCGCCCGAGGGGGACATTCAGTACTTC | CASSSPEGDIQYF
TRBD2 | . | TRBJ2-2 | TRBV9 | 16 | TGTGCCAGCAGCGCCCTAGCGGGGGGTGGAACCGGGGAGCTGTTTTTT | CASSALAGGGTGELFF
. | . | TRBJ1-3 | TRBV9 | 15 | TGTGCCAGCAGCGCCCCAGGGTTCTCTGGAAACACCATATATTTT | CASSAPGFSGNTIYF
. | . | TRBJ1-2 | TRBV6-6 | 11 | TGTGCCAGCAGTCCAGGGGATGGCTACACCTTC | CASSPGDGYTF
. | . | TRBJ2-1 | TRBV2 | 13 | TGTGCCAGCAACAGGGCCGAGAGGCATGAGCAGTTCTTC | CASNRAERHEQFF
. | once | TRBJ2-3 | TRBV2 | 11 | TGTGCCAGCAGAGGGGTGGATACGCAGTATTTT | CASRGVDTQYF
TRBD1 | few | TRBJ1-2 | TRBV7-6 | 18 | TGTGCCAGCAGCTTAGGCGCCCGGACAGGGGGTCCAGCGGATGGCTACACCTTC | CASSLGARTGGPADGYTF
TRBD1 | few | TRBJ2-1 | TRBV6-6 | 13 | TGTGCCAGCAGTTACTCACAGGGGGCTACCCAGGTCTTC | CASSYSQGATQVF
. | . | TRBJ1-4 | TRBV5-1 | 14 | TGCGCCAGCAGGACAACCCCTAGCGGGGAAAAACTGTTTTTT | CASRTTPSGEKLFF
. | few | TRBJ2-2 | TRBV7-2 | 18 | TGTGCCAGCAGCTTATTGAGGCAAAGGCCGGCTACATCCGGGGAGCTGTTTTTT | CASSLLRQRPATSGELFF
TRBD1 | . | TRBJ1-2 | TRBV15 | 16 | TGTGCCACCAGCAGAGGGGGACAGGGGAGGGGCTATGGCTACACCTTC | CATSRGGQGRGYGYTF
TRBD2 | . | TRBJ2-2 | TRBV19 | 19 | TGTGCCAGCAGTAGGGCGGCTAGCGGGGGGCTAGGGAACACCGGGGAGCTGTTTTTT | CASSRAASGGLGNTGELFF
. | . | TRBJ2-3 | TRBV6-1 | 14 | TGTGCCAGCAGTGAAGTCGCAGGCACAGATACGCAGTATTTT | CASSEVAGTDTQYF
. | . | TRBJ2-7 | TRBV9 | 16 | TGTGCCAGCAGCGCGGCGGCGGGACAGTTCGCCTACGAGCAGTACTTC | CASSAAAGQFAYEQYF
. | . | TRBJ2-1 | TRBV5-1 | 16 | TGCGCCAGCAGCCGTCGGGGAGATGGCCCCCACAATGAGCAGTTCTTC | CASSRRGDGPHNEQFF
. | . | TRBJ1-2 | TRBV7-6 | 13 | TGTGCCAGCAGCTTAGACAGTAACTATGGCTACACCTTC | CASSLDSNYGYTF
. | medium-sized | TRBJ1-4 | TRBV29-1 | 12 | TGCAGCGGATCGACAGTTAATGAAAAACTGTTTTTT | CSGSTVNEKLFF
TRBD1 | . | TRBJ2-5 | TRBV15 | 14 | TGTGCCACCAGCCCCGGGACAGCCCAAGAGACCCAGTACTTC | CATSPGTAQETQYF
. | few | TRBJ1-1 | TRBV4-2 | 13 | TGTGCCAGCAGCCAAGACCCGGGATATGAAGCTTTCTTT | CASSQDPGYEAFF
TRBD1 | . | TRBJ1-6 | TRBV9 | 15 | TGTGCCAGCAGCGTAGATGCAGGGGGAATTTCACCCCTCCACTTT | CASSVDAGGISPLHF
. | . | TRBJ2-6 | TRBV12-5 | 20 | TGTGCTAGTGGTTGGGGAACAAAGGACAGATTTCTCTCTGGGGCCAACGTCCTGACTTTC | CASGWGTKDRFLSGANVLTF